The 16 T cell receptor beta chains reported below all come from one sample, sequenced in a study of somatic mutations in cytotoxic T cells in rheumatoid arthritis. This table comes from immunoSEQ multiplex PCR, and its TCRdb copy is limited to in-frame clones, with some not included. The profile shows about 4,200 clones, around 77% of them singletons. Sequenced sample: CD8+ T cells sorted from blood. These TCRs come from an adult with rheumatoid arthritis.

For this clone: Germline and junction disagree at one end, which may indicate a read error. The CDR3 DNA sequence: TGTGCCAGCAGACAAGAGCGGGGGAGCACAGATACGCAGTATTTT. Amino acids: CASRQERGSTDTQYF. The V call is TRBV4-2, the J call TRBJ2-3; 8 nucleotides align to TRBD2. Looked up from germline, CDR1 is LGHNA and CDR2 is YNFKEQ. The CDR3 is 15 residues long.

This clone has just a few counts. The chain uses TRBV7-2 and TRBJ2-1; D uncertain. V lost 3 bases and J 15 bases, leaving 12 bases between the germline ends. CDR1 and CDR2 (germline): SGHTA, FQGNSA. The CDR3 covers 11 residues. The CDR3, as DNA: TGTGCCAGCAGCTTGACTCGGCGACTGTTCTTC. It is translated as CASSLTRRLFF.

The V gene is TRBV19, the J gene TRBJ2-7; tentative D call: TRBD1 (6 bases). Trimming shortened V by 3 bases and J by 2 bases, and 11 bases separated the two germline ends. CDR3 size: 14 residues. Germline values: CDR1 LNHDA, CDR2 SQIVND (reference sequence). CDR3 DNA: TGTGCCAGTAGTATTGGACAGATACCCTACGAGCAGTACTTC. Residues: CASSIGQIPYEQYF.

This chain uses TRBV7-9 with TRBJ1-1, with D perhaps TRBD1 (6 bases). Trimming took 3 bases from V and 3 from J, leaving 17 bases between them. Germline V gene data show CDR1 as SEHNR and CDR2 as FQNEAQ (reference sequence). The CDR3 is made up of 16 amino acids. CDR3 region: CASSLAQGRHDTEAFF. The CDR3 nucleotides are TGTGCCAGCAGCTTGGCACAGGGACGGCACGACACTGAAGCTTTCTTT.

The chain has TRBV6-4 and TRBJ2-3; 8 bases fit TRBD2. The length of the CDR3 is 17 residues. CDR1 and CDR2 from the germline V gene are MRHNA and SNTAGT. V was clipped by 0 bases and J by 3 bases; unmatched bases: 8. CDR3 in DNA: TGTGCCAGCAGTGACTCTGGCGGGGGGTCGGGAACAGATACGCAGTATTTT. This translates into CASSDSGGGSGTDTQYF.

This clone was picked up a small number of times. The V call is TRBV2, the J call TRBJ1-6; no clear D gene. Germline-derived CDR1 and CDR2 are SNHLY and FYNNEI. V shed 5 bases and J shed 4 bases, with 18 bases lying between them. This CDR3 is built from 17 residues. The CDR3, as DNA: TGTGCCAGCAGTCTAGAAACTGGACCGAAATATAATTCACCCCTCCACTTT. Translated: CASSLETGPKYNSPLHF.

The chain has TRBV7-8 and TRBJ2-7; weak D call: TRBD2 (6 bases). Trimming removed 5 bases at V and 7 bases at J, with 18 bases between. CDR3 length: 14 residues. The germline V gene has CDR1 SGHVS and CDR2 FQNEAQ. The CDR3 protein is CASSPAGRGAEQYF. The CDR3 coding sequence is TGTGCCAGCAGCCCCGCCGGGCGGGGCGCAGAGCAGTACTTC.

J is TRBJ2-1 and V is TRBV9, with TRBD2 matching 11 bases. The CDR3 contains 17 residues. V gave up 4 bases and J gave up 5 bases; unmatched junction bases: 11. Germline CDR1 is SGDLS and CDR2 is YYNGEE. The CDR3 loop reads CASSQMTSGIFHNEQFF. The CDR3 DNA reads as TGTGCCAGCAGCCAAATGACTAGCGGGATATTCCACAATGAGCAGTTCTTC.

V usage is TRBV9 and J usage is TRBJ2-3, with a possible D match to TRBD2 (5 bases). Trimming stripped 0 bases from V and 2 bases from J, with 7 bases between. The CDR3 length is 14 residues. Looked up from germline, CDR1 is SGDLS and CDR2 is YYNGEE. The CDR3 DNA reads TGTGCCAGCAGCGTAGACGGGAACACAGATACGCAGTATTTT. Protein sequence: CASSVDGNTDTQYF.

By sample fraction, this clone is medium-sized. The V call is TRBV7-9, the J call TRBJ2-7; TRBD1 matches at 8 bases. V trimming: 5 bases; J trimming: 2 bases; junction bases outside the gene matches: 11. The CDR3 length is 16 residues. Looked up from germline, CDR1 is SEHNR and CDR2 is FQNEAQ (reference sequence). CDR3 nucleotide sequence: TGTGCCAGCAGCCAGGAACGGACAGGGACAACCTACGAGCAGTACTTC. Its translation is CASSQERTGTTYEQYF.

The rearrangement links TRBV2 to TRBJ2-1; 11 bases are shared with TRBD2. Trimming took 8 bases from V and 1 from J; bases not matched to a gene: 10. The CDR3 totals 17 residues. The germline V gene has CDR1 SNHLY and CDR2 FYNNEI. The CDR3 DNA is TGTGCCAGCGGCGGGACTAGCGGTGGAAGGTCCTACAATGAGCAGTTCTTC. This gives the protein CASGGTSGGRSYNEQFF.

This rearrangement joins TRBV15 to TRBJ2-2; no clear D. Germline CDR1 reads LNHNV; CDR2 reads YYDKDF (reference sequence). This CDR3 has 13 amino acids. V lost 6 bases, J lost 2 bases, and 7 bases lay in between. The CDR3 protein is CATRSENTGELFF. CDR3 DNA sequence: TGTGCCACCAGGTCAGAAAACACCGGGGAGCTGTTTTTT.

This chain links TRBV4-3 with TRBJ1-5, with D possibly matching TRBD1 (6 bases). The V end was cut by 0 bases, the J end by 2 bases, with 11 bases between. The CDR3 extends over 16 amino acids. CDR1 and CDR2 (germline): LGHNA, YSLEER. CDR3 residues: CASSQDTGYRNQPQHF. The CDR3 nucleotides are TGCGCCAGCAGCCAAGATACAGGGTACCGCAATCAGCCCCAGCATTTT.

This clone was recorded only once. The V gene is TRBV27, the J gene TRBJ2-1, with 15 bases fitting TRBD2. The germline CDR1 and CDR2 sequences are MNHEY and SMNVEV (reference sequence). The CDR3 is 15 residues long. V lost 4 bases and J lost 12; bases outside the gene matches: 7. The chain's CDR3 is CASSSPGLAGGLQFF. In DNA, the CDR3 is TGTGCCAGCAGTTCGCCGGGACTAGCGGGGGGCCTGCAGTTCTTC.

This chain uses TRBV6-5 with TRBJ1-2; TRBD1 matches at 7 bases. This CDR3 spans 15 amino acids. The trim removed 6 bases at V and 1 base at J, leaving 8 bases unmatched. Germline V gives CDR1 MNHEY, CDR2 SVGAGI. The CDR3 here is CASSPPGGVNYGYTF. The CDR3 nucleotides read TGTGCCAGCAGCCCCCCAGGGGGGGTTAACTATGGCTACACCTTC.

This clone was observed once. V is TRBV5-1 and J is TRBJ1-2; TRBD1 matches at 8 bases. There are 15 residues in the CDR3. J lost 7 bases, V lost 1 base, and 9 bases had no gene match. Germline V gives CDR1 SGHRS, CDR2 YFSETQ. The CDR3 DNA sequence: TGCGCCAGCAGCTTGATAGGACAGGGAGATGGTGGCTACACCTTC. Protein sequence: CASSLIGQGDGGYTF.